This T cell receptor (beta chain) was sequenced in a study of T cells in Graves' hyperthyroidism and ophthalmopathy. Study-level findings and limits: In the blood, most expanded thyroid clonotypes above 0.001 appeared as well.

This CDR3 contains 15 residues. CDR1 SGHRS and CDR2 YFSETQ come from the germline V gene. V was cut by 0 bases and J by 1 base, with 10 bases left in between. This clonotype was seen many times. Its antigen is unknown. Used for diagnoses were clinical symptoms, serum thyroxine and TRAb, thyroid ultrasound and orbital computed tomography. Fresh 10 ml peripheral blood yielded PBMCs. TCR beta CDR3 regions were amplified from RNA transcripts. Researchers ran a first-round RT-PCR on the TCR CDR3 using the HTBI primer set. MiXCR, run by TCRdb on the multiplex PCR reads, gives a single entry per CDR3 protein. The table has 490,000 or so distinct CDR3 sequences, roughly a sixth seen once.

The sequence came from a woman aged 30 to 39 with Graves' ophthalmopathy. The sample taken for sequencing was blood. The chain employs TRBV5-1 and TRBJ1-1; maybe TRBD1 (6 bases). Written as DNA, the CDR3 is TGCGCCAGCAGCTTGGGGGGACATCCGAACACTGAAGCTTTCTTT. Its protein is CASSLGGHPNTEAFF. Based on the CDR3 plus reference TRBV5-1 and TRBJ1-1, the full variable domain is KAGVTQTPRYLIKTRGQQVTLSCSPISGHRSVSWYQQTPGQGLQFLFEYFSETQRNKGNFPGRFSGRQFSNSRSEMNVSTLELGDSALYLCASSLGGHPNTEAFFGQGTRLTVV.